Listed below are T cell receptor beta chains from one sample, sequenced in a study of regulatory T cells in long-lasting Graves disease. Using its own MiXCR run on the multiplex PCR reads, TCRdb lists one record per CDR3 protein. The sample contains under 800,000 distinct CDR3 sequences, 15% to 20% of which appear only once. These data also formed part of another study, on T cells in Graves' hyperthyroidism and ophthalmopathy.

Sample: peripheral blood mononuclear cells (PBMCs), taken at new diagnosis, from a patient treated with antithyroid drugs. All receptors derive from a woman aged 25-40 years with Graves disease. CDR3s include the opening cysteine and the closing phenylalanine or tryptophan. Fields, in order: J gene, D gene, V gene, clone size, CDR3 protein, CDR3 DNA. D genes are given only for firm matches. The size field is filled for only some rows; it gives once, few, many or a size class.

J: TRBJ2-3
D: -
V: TRBV28
size: many
CDR3: CASSLKSDTQYF
DNA: TGTGCCAGCAGTTTAAAGTCAGATACGCAGTATTTT

J: TRBJ1-1
D: -
V: TRBV7-3
size: many
CDR3: CASSRTRNTEAFF
DNA: TGTGCCAGCAGCAGGACAAGGAACACTGAAGCTTTCTTT

J: TRBJ2-1
D: TRBD2
V: TRBV5-1
size: -
CDR3: CASSGRASGRMNNEQFF
DNA: TGCGCCAGCAGCGGTCGGGCTAGCGGGAGGATGAACAATGAGCAGTTCTTC

J: TRBJ1-5
D: TRBD1
V: TRBV6-2/TRBV6-3
size: many
CDR3: CASWDRAQPQHF
DNA: TGTGCCAGCTGGGACAGGGCTCAGCCCCAGCATTTT

J: TRBJ2-5
D: -
V: TRBV10-2
size: many
CDR3: CASSSTSVGTQYF
DNA: TGCGCCAGCAGTTCGACTTCGGTGGGGACCCAGTACTTC

J: TRBJ2-3
D: -
V: TRBV12-3/TRBV12-4
size: few
CDR3: CASRDGHSGDTQYF
DNA: TGTGCCAGCAGGGACGGTCATTCAGGTGATACGCAGTATTTT

J: TRBJ1-1
D: -
V: TRBV30
size: few
CDR3: CAWSVLKGGEAFF
DNA: TGTGCCTGGAGTGTACTTAAGGGGGGTGAAGCTTTCTTT

J: TRBJ2-3
D: TRBD1
V: TRBV20-1
size: few
CDR3: CSAPRTGAYTDTQYF
DNA: TGCAGTGCTCCAAGGACAGGGGCTTACACAGATACGCAGTATTTT

J: TRBJ2-3
D: -
V: TRBV18
size: -
CDR3: CASSPGQWPLDTQYF
DNA: TGTGCCAGCTCACCAGGACAGTGGCCTTTGGATACGCAGTATTTT

J: TRBJ2-7
D: TRBD1
V: TRBV2
size: many
CDR3: CASSPRPTGSPSF
DNA: TGTGCCAGCAGCCCCCGGCCGACAGGGAGCCCCTCCTTC

J: TRBJ1-1
D: -
V: TRBV5-1
size: many
CDR3: CASSLGGESEAFF
DNA: TGCGCCAGCAGCTTGGGTGGCGAGAGTGAAGCTTTCTTT

J: TRBJ1-1
D: TRBD1
V: TRBV6-1
size: -
CDR3: CATIDRANTEAFF
DNA: TGTGCCACCATTGACAGGGCGAACACTGAAGCTTTCTTT

J: TRBJ2-1
D: -
V: TRBV7-9
size: -
CDR3: CASSSNLGAGYNEQFF
DNA: TGTGCCAGCAGCTCCAATCTAGGGGCCGGCTACAATGAGCAGTTCTTC

J: TRBJ1-4
D: -
V: TRBV5-4
size: few
CDR3: CASSLTGHWDEKLFF
DNA: TGTGCCAGCAGCTTGACGGGACACTGGGATGAAAAACTGTTTTTT

J: TRBJ1-1
D: TRBD1
V: TRBV25-1
size: many
CDR3: CASSETGGRFSAGTEAFF
DNA: TGTGCCAGCAGTGAAACAGGGGGCAGGTTCTCTGCGGGCACTGAAGCTTTCTTT

J: TRBJ2-1
D: -
V: TRBV20-1
size: few
CDR3: CSAREGGAGIYNEQFF
DNA: TGCAGTGCTAGAGAGGGTGGGGCGGGAATTTACAATGAGCAGTTCTTC

J: TRBJ2-3
D: -
V: TRBV5-1
size: -
CDR3: CASSGSRTDTQYF
DNA: TGCGCCAGCAGCGGGAGTCGGACAGATACGCAGTATTTT

J: TRBJ1-1
D: -
V: TRBV6-1
size: many
CDR3: CASTEGGTNTEAFF
DNA: TGTGCCAGCACCGAGGGCGGAACGAACACTGAAGCTTTCTTT

J: TRBJ1-2
D: TRBD1
V: TRBV2
size: few
CDR3: CASRRTGVDGYTF
DNA: TGTGCCAGCAGGAGGACAGGGGTTGATGGCTACACCTTC

J: TRBJ2-1
D: -
V: TRBV5-5
size: -
CDR3: CASSTSGTIYNEQFF
DNA: TGTGCCAGCAGCACATCCGGGACAATCTACAATGAGCAGTTCTTC

J: TRBJ1-6
D: -
V: TRBV7-8
size: many
CDR3: CASSLGTGYNSPLHF
DNA: TGTGCCAGCAGCCTGGGGACGGGATATAATTCACCCCTCCACTTT

J: TRBJ2-5
D: TRBD2
V: TRBV6-1
size: many
CDR3: CASSLAGPRETQYF
DNA: TGTGCCAGCAGTCTAGCGGGGCCAAGGGAGACCCAGTACTTC

J: TRBJ2-7
D: TRBD2
V: TRBV12-3/TRBV12-4
size: many
CDR3: CASSLSGTNYEQYF
DNA: TGTGCCAGCAGTTTATCAGGGACTAACTACGAGCAGTACTTC

J: TRBJ1-1
D: -
V: TRBV11-2
size: many
CDR3: CASSRERGSTEAFF
DNA: TGTGCCAGCAGCAGAGAGAGGGGTTCAACTGAAGCTTTCTTT

J: TRBJ2-5
D: TRBD2
V: TRBV28
size: many
CDR3: CASSSPGLAVIGTQYF
DNA: TGTGCCAGCAGTTCTCCGGGACTAGCGGTTATTGGGACCCAGTACTTC

J: TRBJ1-6
D: -
V: TRBV5-6
size: -
CDR3: CASSLLRNPLHF
DNA: TGTGCCAGCAGCTTGTTGAGGAATCCCCTCCACTTT

J: TRBJ2-5
D: -
V: TRBV20-1
size: -
CDR3: CSAKGHAMTRKETQYF
DNA: TGCAGTGCTAAGGGACATGCAATGACAAGAAAAGAGACCCAGTACTTC

J: TRBJ1-3
D: -
V: TRBV7-3
size: few
CDR3: CASSLAPGNTIYF
DNA: TGTGCCAGCAGCTTGGCTCCTGGAAACACCATATATTTT

J: TRBJ2-7
D: TRBD2
V: TRBV20-1
size: few
CDR3: CSGRSLAGAYYEQYF
DNA: TGCAGCGGACGGTCACTAGCGGGAGCATACTACGAGCAGTACTTC

J: TRBJ1-1
D: -
V: TRBV19
size: many
CDR3: CASSMRTGRNTEAFF
DNA: TGTGCCAGTAGTATGCGGACCGGGAGGAACACTGAAGCTTTCTTT

J: TRBJ2-7
D: -
V: TRBV20-1
size: many
CDR3: CSARWGSEQYF
DNA: TGCAGTGCTAGGTGGGGGAGCGAGCAGTACTTC

J: TRBJ2-1
D: TRBD1
V: TRBV5-1
size: -
CDR3: CASSPGQGGSYNEQFF
DNA: TGCGCCAGCAGCCCCGGACAGGGCGGCTCCTACAATGAGCAGTTCTTC

J: TRBJ2-1
D: -
V: TRBV6-1
size: few
CDR3: CASSPSLRNNEQFF
DNA: TGTGCCAGCAGTCCATCGTTACGGAACAATGAGCAGTTCTTC

J: TRBJ1-6
D: -
V: TRBV20-1
size: -
CDR3: CSARDWVQQNNSPLHF
DNA: TGCAGTGCTAGAGATTGGGTACAGCAAAATAATTCACCCCTCCACTTT

J: TRBJ2-2
D: TRBD1
V: TRBV4-1
size: -
CDR3: CASSPGQTNTGELFF
DNA: TGCGCCAGCAGCCCGGGACAGACGAACACCGGGGAGCTGTTTTTT

J: TRBJ1-2
D: TRBD1
V: TRBV6-1
size: few
CDR3: CASSPGGYYGYTF
DNA: TGTGCCAGCAGTCCAGGGGGCTACTATGGCTACACCTTC